This is a list of T cell receptor beta chains from one sample in a study of sequential checkpoint blockade in melanoma. The protocol was immunoSEQ multiplex PCR, while the TCRdb copy is restricted to in-frame clones and leaves out a portion. The sample consists of more than 9,500 clones, roughly 77% of them appearing once. The sequenced sample was CD8+ T cells sorted from blood (inferred from file names), obtained from a patient given nivolumab and ipilimumab in sequence. Source of these receptors: a human donor with melanoma. Each CDR3 is given with its conserved first and last residue. Fields, in order: D gene, clone size, J gene, V gene, CDR3 protein, CDR3 DNA. A D gene is named only where the DNA matches it firmly. Clone size appears in some rows only: once, few, many, or a class for an expanded clone.

. | . | TRBJ2-2 | TRBV7-9 | CASSPQGINTGELFF | TGTGCCAGCAGCCCCCAGGGGATCAACACCGGGGAGCTGTTTTTT
TRBD1 | . | TRBJ2-1 | TRBV7-2 | CASSLPGPGQVYLYNEQFF | TGTGCCAGCAGCTTACCCGGCCCCGGACAGGTATACCTATACAATGAGCAGTTCTTC
TRBD1 | few | TRBJ1-1 | TRBV29-1 | CSVGTGTGVNTEAFF | TGCAGCGTGGGCACCGGGACAGGGGTGAACACTGAAGCTTTCTTT
TRBD2 | . | TRBJ2-3 | TRBV5-1 | CASSPSGRSTDTQYF | TGCGCCAGCAGCCCTAGCGGGAGGTCGACAGATACGCAGTATTTT
TRBD2 | . | TRBJ2-3 | TRBV15 | CATSRDKLARGSGTDTQYF | TGTGCCACCAGCAGAGATAAGCTCGCGCGCGGGAGTGGCACAGATACGCAGTATTTT
TRBD2 | few | TRBJ2-1 | TRBV6-4 | CASSYSPTSGDNEQFF | TGTGCCAGCAGTTACTCCCCGACTAGCGGTGACAATGAGCAGTTCTTC
. | . | TRBJ1-4 | TRBV7-9 | CASSPHLVNEKLFF | TGTGCCAGCAGCCCACACCTTGTGAATGAAAAACTGTTTTTT
TRBD1 | once | TRBJ2-3 | TRBV28 | CASSYLQGALGVDTQYF | TGTGCCAGCAGTTACCTCCAGGGGGCGCTTGGGGTAGATACGCAGTATTTT
TRBD1 | few | TRBJ1-4 | TRBV2 | CASSDGDRATEKLFF | TGTGCCAGCAGTGACGGGGACAGGGCGACTGAAAAACTGTTTTTT
. | . | TRBJ2-2 | TRBV5-4 | CASSPGLTTGELFF | TGTGCCAGCAGCCCTGGACTGACCACCGGGGAGCTGTTTTTT
TRBD2 | . | TRBJ2-5 | TRBV11-3 | CASSSGLAGEETQYF | TGTGCCAGCAGTTCCGGACTAGCGGGGGAAGAGACCCAGTACTTC
TRBD2 | few | TRBJ2-7 | TRBV2 | CASSDDLSGSYEQYF | TGTGCCAGCAGTGACGATTTAAGCGGGAGCTACGAGCAGTACTTC
TRBD2 | . | TRBJ2-7 | TRBV9 | CASSVGSGSLSYEQYF | TGTGCCAGCAGCGTAGGTAGCGGGAGTCTTTCCTACGAGCAGTACTTC
TRBD1 | . | TRBJ2-2 | TRBV6-6 | CASSNRGTGELFF | TGTGCCAGCTCAAACAGGGGCACCGGGGAGCTGTTTTTT
TRBD1 | few | TRBJ1-1 | TRBV19 | CASSIGTAAEAFF | TGTGCCAGTAGTATTGGGACAGCGGCAGAAGCTTTCTTT
. | . | TRBJ1-1 | TRBV27 | CASSTSGYTEAFF | TGTGCCAGCAGTACTAGTGGCTACACTGAAGCTTTCTTT
TRBD2 | . | TRBJ2-1 | TRBV27 | CASSLSGLAGIEQFF | TGTGCCAGCAGCCTATCCGGACTAGCGGGCATTGAGCAGTTCTTC
. | . | TRBJ1-2 | TRBV6-6 | CASSYSEQSQYGYTF | TGTGCCAGCAGTTACTCGGAACAGTCCCAATATGGCTACACCTTC
. | . | TRBJ2-5 | TRBV6-5 | CASSSVTGSEQYF | TGTGCCAGCAGTTCGGTCACAGGGAGTGAGCAGTACTTC
. | once | TRBJ1-1 | TRBV6-5 | CASSQAGWDTEAFF | TGTGCCAGCAGTCAAGCAGGGTGGGACACTGAAGCTTTCTTT
. | few | TRBJ1-5 | TRBV19 | CASSIGSGSQPQHF | TGTGCCAGTAGTATAGGGTCAGGCTCTCAGCCCCAGCATTTT
. | . | TRBJ1-1 | TRBV6-1 | CASSERRRGAGTEAFF | TGTGCCAGCAGTGAACGACGGCGGGGCGCGGGCACTGAAGCTTTCTTT
. | . | TRBJ1-2 | TRBV27 | CASSLRQADGYTF | TGTGCCAGCAGTTTACGGCAGGCCGATGGCTACACCTTC
. | . | TRBJ2-2 | TRBV29-1 | CSVVSESTGELFF | TGCAGCGTTGTGAGTGAAAGCACCGGGGAGCTGTTTTTT
TRBD1 | . | TRBJ1-1 | TRBV7-9 | CASSFRTGGVGEAFF | TGTGCCAGCAGCTTCCGTACAGGGGGCGTAGGTGAAGCTTTCTTT
TRBD2 | . | TRBJ2-1 | TRBV5-6 | CASSPGLAGGYNEQFF | TGTGCCAGCAGCCCGGGACTAGCGGGAGGCTACAATGAGCAGTTCTTC
TRBD2 | few | TRBJ2-5 | TRBV6-1 | CASSELAGGQETQYF | TGTGCCAGCAGTGAACTAGCGGGGGGCCAAGAGACCCAGTACTTC
. | . | TRBJ1-1 | TRBV5-6 | CASSLGGPPEAFF | TGTGCCAGCAGCTTGGGAGGGCCCCCTGAAGCTTTCTTT
TRBD2 | . | TRBJ2-1 | TRBV13 | CASSLGTSGSYNEQFF | TGTGCCAGCAGCTTAGGGACTAGCGGCTCCTACAATGAGCAGTTCTTC
TRBD1 | . | TRBJ2-7 | TRBV27 | CASRQGLYEQYF | TGTGCCAGCCGACAGGGCCTCTACGAGCAGTACTTC
TRBD1 | once | TRBJ1-2 | TRBV27 | CASSRQQGAEGYTF | TGTGCCAGCAGTCGCCAACAGGGGGCAGAAGGCTACACCTTC
TRBD1 | . | TRBJ1-1 | TRBV6-5 | CASSSPTGGNTEAFF | TGTGCCAGCAGTTCCCCGACAGGGGGGAACACTGAAGCTTTCTTT
. | few | TRBJ2-1 | TRBV4-2 | CASSLGQSSYNEQFF | TGTGCCAGCAGCTTGGGGCAAAGCTCCTACAATGAGCAGTTCTTC
TRBD1 | . | TRBJ2-3 | TRBV6-1 | CASSEGQGADTQYF | TGTGCCAGCAGTGAAGGACAGGGGGCAGATACGCAGTATTTT
TRBD1 | . | TRBJ1-2 | TRBV10-3 | CAISESGQGGGYTF | TGTGCCATCAGTGAGTCAGGACAGGGAGGCGGCTACACCTTC
TRBD1 | few | TRBJ2-7 | TRBV28 | CASSFLTGNEQYF | TGTGCCAGCAGTTTTCTGACAGGGAACGAGCAGTACTTC
TRBD1 | . | TRBJ1-2 | TRBV27 | CASSNTRTGGVYGYTF | TGTGCCAGCAGTAATACACGGACAGGGGGGGTGTATGGCTACACCTTC
TRBD1 | . | TRBJ2-7 | TRBV5-1 | CASAISLQGDEQYF | TGCGCCAGCGCAATATCCCTACAGGGGGACGAGCAGTACTTC
TRBD2 | once | TRBJ2-7 | TRBV5-5 | CASSLQRDLRYEQYF | TGTGCCAGCAGCTTGCAGCGGGACCTCCGTTACGAGCAGTACTTC
. | . | TRBJ1-5 | TRBV6-1 | CASSDVPEQGPQHF | TGTGCCAGCAGTGATGTGCCGGAGCAAGGGCCCCAGCATTTT
. | . | TRBJ2-3 | TRBV9 | CASSSPARSSTDTQYF | TGTGCCAGCAGCTCCCCTGCGCGGTCTAGCACAGATACGCAGTATTTT
. | . | TRBJ1-2 | TRBV30 | CAWKGQEKNGNYGYTF | TGTGCCTGGAAGGGACAAGAAAAAAATGGCAACTATGGCTACACCTTC
TRBD1 | . | TRBJ1-1 | TRBV10-3 | CAIRVGTGLTFF | TGTGCCATCAGAGTCGGGACAGGGTTGACTTTCTTT
TRBD1 | . | TRBJ2-5 | TRBV2 | CASGRTGAAGETQYF | TGTGCCAGCGGAAGGACAGGGGCCGCCGGAGAGACCCAGTACTTC
TRBD1 | . | TRBJ2-1 | TRBV6-5 | CASSYSQGLYNEQFF | TGTGCCAGCAGTTACTCACAGGGGCTCTACAATGAGCAGTTCTTC
. | few | TRBJ2-7 | TRBV7-9 | CASSLPGDSYEQYF | TGTGCCAGCAGCTTACCGGGGGACTCCTACGAGCAGTACTTC
. | . | TRBJ1-5 | TRBV6-1 | CASSGLGGGQPQHF | TGTGCCAGCAGTGGCTTGGGGGGAGGACAGCCCCAGCATTTT
TRBD2 | once | TRBJ2-1 | TRBV10-1 | CASSESLAGGENEQFF | TGCGCCAGCAGTGAGTCCCTAGCGGGAGGAGAGAATGAGCAGTTCTTC
. | . | TRBJ2-7 | TRBV19 | CASSTAPGYEQYF | TGTGCCAGTAGTACCGCCCCGGGGTACGAGCAGTACTTC
TRBD2 | . | TRBJ2-7 | TRBV27 | CASSPSGVSYEQYF | TGTGCCAGCAGTCCTAGCGGAGTCTCATACGAGCAGTACTTC
. | . | TRBJ1-1 | TRBV25-1 | CASSQTVNTEAFF | TGTGCCAGCAGCCAGACAGTGAACACTGAAGCTTTCTTT
TRBD1 | . | TRBJ1-5 | TRBV27 | CASSYSGTGSQPQHF | TGTGCCAGCAGCTACTCCGGGACAGGGTCGCAGCCCCAGCATTTT
TRBD2 | . | TRBJ2-1 | TRBV7-9 | CASSFSLAGHNEQFF | TGTGCCAGCAGCTTTTCACTAGCGGGGCACAATGAGCAGTTCTTC
. | . | TRBJ2-5 | TRBV14 | CASSQGAGYSYQETQYF | TGTGCCAGCAGCCAAGGTGCAGGGTACTCGTACCAAGAGACCCAGTACTTC